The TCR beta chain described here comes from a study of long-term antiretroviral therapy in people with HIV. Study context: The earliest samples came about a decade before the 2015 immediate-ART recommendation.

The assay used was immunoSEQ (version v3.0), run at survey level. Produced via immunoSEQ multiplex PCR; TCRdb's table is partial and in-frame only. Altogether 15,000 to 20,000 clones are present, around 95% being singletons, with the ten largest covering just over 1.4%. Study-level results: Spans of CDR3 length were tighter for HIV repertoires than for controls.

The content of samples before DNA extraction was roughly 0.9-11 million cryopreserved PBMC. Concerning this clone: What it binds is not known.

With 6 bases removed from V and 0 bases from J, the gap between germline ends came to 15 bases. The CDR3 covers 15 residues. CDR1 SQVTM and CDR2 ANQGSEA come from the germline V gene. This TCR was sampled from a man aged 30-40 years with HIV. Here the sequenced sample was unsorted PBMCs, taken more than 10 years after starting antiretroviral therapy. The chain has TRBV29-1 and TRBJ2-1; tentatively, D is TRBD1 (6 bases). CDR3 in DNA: TGCAGCGTGGATTCAGGGGTGGGCTCCTACAATGAGCAGTTCTTC. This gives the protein CSVDSGVGSYNEQFF.